Listed below are T cell receptor beta chains from one sample, sequenced in a study of CD8 T cells in Susac syndrome. Using its own MiXCR run on the immunoSEQ multiplex PCR reads, TCRdb lists one record per CDR3 protein. Of roughly 190,000 distinct CDR3 sequences detected, almost 96% appear once; the ten largest clones hold 0.098%. Material: CD4+ T cells from PBMCs. The receptors originated from a human donor with Susac syndrome. Both conserved end residues are part of each CDR3.

CDR3 protein: CASSFETDTQYF
V gene: TRBV5-1
J gene: TRBJ2-3

CDR3 protein: CASSFEGIGGEQYF
V gene: TRBV2
J gene: TRBJ2-7

CDR3 protein: CSARAGNTEAFF
V gene: TRBV20-1
J gene: TRBJ1-1

CDR3 protein: CASSQGGLAEINEQFF
V gene: TRBV3-1
J gene: TRBJ2-1

CDR3 protein: CASSPQPSSDEQYF
V gene: TRBV7-3
J gene: TRBJ2-7

CDR3 protein: CASSPLTGTYEQYF
V gene: TRBV12-3/TRBV12-4
J gene: TRBJ2-7

CDR3 protein: CAFTGESPLHF
V gene: TRBV30
J gene: TRBJ1-6

CDR3 protein: CASSWGLAGGVGELFF
V gene: TRBV3-1
J gene: TRBJ2-2

CDR3 protein: CASSQSMGSYNEQFF
V gene: TRBV3-1
J gene: TRBJ2-1

CDR3 protein: CASGLIPEAFF
V gene: TRBV12-5
J gene: TRBJ1-1

CDR3 protein: CASSVKGGDSPLHF
V gene: TRBV9
J gene: TRBJ1-6

CDR3 protein: CASSPTLNGGELFF
V gene: TRBV7-3
J gene: TRBJ2-2

CDR3 protein: CASSVEQGGIETQYF
V gene: TRBV9
J gene: TRBJ2-5

CDR3 protein: CAWNPFGDGELFF
V gene: TRBV30
J gene: TRBJ2-2

CDR3 protein: CASSSGPGYGYTF
V gene: TRBV19
J gene: TRBJ1-2

CDR3 protein: CAWRPGENYNEQFF
V gene: TRBV30
J gene: TRBJ2-1

CDR3 protein: CASSPLSEAYNEQFF
V gene: TRBV18
J gene: TRBJ2-1

CDR3 protein: CASSARDLTDTQYF
V gene: TRBV28
J gene: TRBJ2-3

CDR3 protein: CASSLARTYNEQFF
V gene: TRBV6-5
J gene: TRBJ2-1

CDR3 protein: CSPRTGTGTNEKLFF
V gene: TRBV29-1
J gene: TRBJ1-4

CDR3 protein: CASSGNGRENTGELFF
V gene: TRBV25-1
J gene: TRBJ2-2

CDR3 protein: CAISGTGSYEQYF
V gene: TRBV10-3
J gene: TRBJ2-7

CDR3 protein: CSALDAGMNTDTQYF
V gene: TRBV20-1
J gene: TRBJ2-3

CDR3 protein: CASSFGGGATDTQYF
V gene: TRBV5-1
J gene: TRBJ2-3

CDR3 protein: CASSLESPGLSYEQYF
V gene: TRBV5-1
J gene: TRBJ2-7

CDR3 protein: CASRGAGTGAYEQYF
V gene: TRBV7-6
J gene: TRBJ2-7

CDR3 protein: CASTTGTGYGELFF
V gene: TRBV5-4
J gene: TRBJ2-2

CDR3 protein: CASSLARLAGYYEQYF
V gene: TRBV7-8
J gene: TRBJ2-7

CDR3 protein: CASSVPASGANVLTF
V gene: TRBV11-2
J gene: TRBJ2-6

CDR3 protein: CSVESNEKLFF
V gene: TRBV29-1
J gene: TRBJ1-4

CDR3 protein: CASTSLGTYGYTF
V gene: TRBV12-3/TRBV12-4
J gene: TRBJ1-2

CDR3 protein: CASSKQGDRNTEAFF
V gene: TRBV5-1
J gene: TRBJ1-1

CDR3 protein: CASSLRGANTGELFF
V gene: TRBV5-1
J gene: TRBJ2-2

CDR3 protein: CASKVTANTEAFF
V gene: TRBV19
J gene: TRBJ1-1

CDR3 protein: CASRDSGLSPEAFF
V gene: TRBV6-2/TRBV6-3
J gene: TRBJ1-1

CDR3 protein: CASSQAGRDSPLHF
V gene: TRBV3-1
J gene: TRBJ1-6

CDR3 protein: CSVGDRGEKLFF
V gene: TRBV29-1
J gene: TRBJ1-4

CDR3 protein: CAWSVAGAAYSNQPQHF
V gene: TRBV30
J gene: TRBJ1-5

CDR3 protein: CSVVKTPYGYTF
V gene: TRBV29-1
J gene: TRBJ1-2

CDR3 protein: CAIRGEGFGGYTF
V gene: TRBV10-3
J gene: TRBJ1-2

CDR3 protein: CASSPRLSGLAGTDTQYF
V gene: TRBV7-2
J gene: TRBJ2-3

CDR3 protein: CASTEGETQYF
V gene: TRBV6-6
J gene: TRBJ2-5

CDR3 protein: CASSPRMRGGYTF
V gene: TRBV14
J gene: TRBJ1-2

CDR3 protein: CASSQDWGSYEQYF
V gene: TRBV3-1
J gene: TRBJ2-7

CDR3 protein: CASSLVRQGLSNSPLHF
V gene: TRBV7-2
J gene: TRBJ1-6

CDR3 protein: CAWSAPQGTRIDTQYF
V gene: TRBV30
J gene: TRBJ2-3

CDR3 protein: CASSLKMNTEAFF
V gene: TRBV12-3/TRBV12-4
J gene: TRBJ1-1

CDR3 protein: CASSHGESWAFF
V gene: TRBV3-1
J gene: TRBJ1-1

CDR3 protein: CASSVGSGPYNEQFF
V gene: TRBV2
J gene: TRBJ2-1

CDR3 protein: CAISVVTTVPNEQFF
V gene: TRBV10-3
J gene: TRBJ2-1

CDR3 protein: CSVANRLMNTEAFF
V gene: TRBV29-1
J gene: TRBJ1-1

CDR3 protein: CASSLFSQFWKTQYF
V gene: TRBV28
J gene: TRBJ2-5

CDR3 protein: CAWSRLAGGYEQYF
V gene: TRBV30
J gene: TRBJ2-7

CDR3 protein: CAIKNTGELFF
V gene: TRBV10-3
J gene: TRBJ2-2

CDR3 protein: CSASPAGGQTQYF
V gene: TRBV20-1
J gene: TRBJ2-5

CDR3 protein: CAWNNLGGRYSYEQYF
V gene: TRBV30
J gene: TRBJ2-7